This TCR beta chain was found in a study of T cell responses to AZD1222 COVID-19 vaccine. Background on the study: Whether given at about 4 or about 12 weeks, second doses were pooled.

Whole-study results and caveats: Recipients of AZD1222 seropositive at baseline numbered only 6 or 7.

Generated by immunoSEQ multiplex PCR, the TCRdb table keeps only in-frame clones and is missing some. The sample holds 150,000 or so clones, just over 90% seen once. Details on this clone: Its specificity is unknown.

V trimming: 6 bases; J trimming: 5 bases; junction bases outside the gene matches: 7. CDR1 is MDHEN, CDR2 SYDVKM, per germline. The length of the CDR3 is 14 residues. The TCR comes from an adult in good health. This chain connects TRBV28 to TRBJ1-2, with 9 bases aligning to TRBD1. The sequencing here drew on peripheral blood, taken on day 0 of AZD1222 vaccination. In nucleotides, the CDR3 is TGTGCCAGCAGCCGCGGACAGGGGACGTATGGCTACACCTTC. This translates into CASSRGQGTYGYTF.